One and the same sample provided the 25 T cell receptor beta chains below, sequenced in a study of blood T cell repertoires in COVID-19. The assay was immunoSEQ multiplex PCR, and TCRdb's table has in-frame clones only and misses some. Among roughly 200,000 clones listed, 80% to 85% were seen once. Material for sequencing was peripheral blood. These receptors all stem from a man between 50 and 59 years old with active or convalescent COVID-19.

The chain has TRBV2 and TRBJ2-7; D might be TRBD1 (5 bases). Germline values: CDR1 SNHLY, CDR2 FYNNEI. V lost 3 bases and J lost 3, with 9 bases in between. The CDR3 loop spans 13 amino acids. The CDR3 protein is CASSEVQGYEQYF. The CDR3, as DNA: TGTGCCAGCAGTGAGGTCCAGGGCTACGAGCAGTACTTC.

The V call is TRBV6-5, the J call TRBJ2-7, with TRBD2 matching 8 bases. V dropped 2 bases and J dropped 7; count of bases not matched to a gene: 4. The CDR3 spans 13 residues. CDR1 is MNHEY, CDR2 SVGAGI, per germline. As DNA, the CDR3 is TGTGCCAGCAGTTACACCGGCGGGGGGGAGCAGTACTTC. Protein sequence: CASSYTGGGEQYF.

The chain employs TRBV6-2 or TRBV6-3 and TRBJ2-1, with a weak D call TRBD2 (6 bases). Between the trimmed V and J ends, which lost 5 bases and 10 bases, there was a span of 15 bases. Germline-derived CDR1 and CDR2 are MNHEY and SVGEGT. The CDR3 covers 13 residues. The CDR3 nucleotides are TGTGCCAGCAGTACGGGACTTGCCATCGAGCAGTTCTTC. Translated: CASSTGLAIEQFF.

The rearrangement joins TRBV19 to TRBJ2-2; 9 bases agree with TRBD2. The CDR3 loop spans 16 amino acids. The germline CDR1 and CDR2 sequences are LNHDA and SQIVND (reference sequence). Trimming removed 9 bases from V and 8 bases from J; junction bases left unmatched: 16. The CDR3 loop is CASSSLAGARVGELFF. The CDR3 DNA follows: TGTGCCAGCTCATCACTAGCGGGCGCCCGGGTTGGGGAGCTGTTTTTT.

This clone was picked up one time. Other DNA variants within this sample encode the same CDR3. The chain carries TRBV2 and TRBJ1-5, with a tentative D call TRBD1 (5 bases). V was shortened by 1 base and J by 1 base, with 11 bases between the two germline ends. The CDR3 runs 16 residues. Germline assignment: CDR1 SNHLY and CDR2 FYNNEI. CDR3 nucleotide sequence: TGTGCCAGCAGTGAAGGGGGCAGAAGAAGCAATCAGCCCCAGCATTTT. It yields the protein CASSEGGRRSNQPQHF.

This clone was observed a few times. The chain is built from TRBV7-2 and TRBJ2-2; D is ambiguous. V lost 2 bases and J lost 3, with 4 bases in between. Germline CDR1 reads SGHTA; CDR2 reads FQGNSA. The CDR3 has 13 amino acids. The CDR3 is CASSLIYTGELFF. CDR3 bases: TGTGCCAGCAGCTTAATCTACACCGGGGAGCTGTTTTTT.

This chain joins TRBV23-1 and TRBJ2-2, with 8 nucleotides matching TRBD1. TRBV23-1 carries the ORF label, with uncertain function. V lost 7 bases, J lost 1 base, and 2 bases stayed unmatched. The CDR3 runs 14 residues. The CDR3 sequence is CASIDRGNTGELFF. The CDR3 DNA reads as TGCGCCAGCATTGACAGGGGGAACACCGGGGAGCTGTTTTTT.

The chain joins TRBV18 to TRBJ2-3; D is possibly TRBD2 (7 bases). The CDR3 spans 15 residues. The V end was cut by 6 bases, the J end by 0 bases, with 13 bases between. Germline CDR1 KGHSH, CDR2 LQKENI. The CDR3 here is CASSSGGTSTDTQYF. The CDR3 DNA reads TGTGCCAGCTCCTCGGGGGGCACTAGCACAGATACGCAGTATTTT.

The V gene is TRBV7-9, the J gene TRBJ2-5; 8 nucleotides agree with TRBD1. Trimming removed 5 bases from V and 4 bases from J; junction bases left unmatched: 12. Germline V gene data show CDR1 as SEHNR and CDR2 as FQNEAQ (reference sequence). The CDR3 runs to 16 residues. CDR3 sequence (DNA): TGTGCCAGCAGCCTCCAATTGACAGGGGTCGGAGAGACCCAGTACTTC. It encodes CASSLQLTGVGETQYF. The whole variable domain, filled in from reference TRBV7-9 and TRBJ2-5, reads DTGVSQNPRHKITKRGQNVTFRCDPISEHNRLYWYRQTLGQGPEFLTYFQNEAQLEKSRLLSDRFSAERPKGSFSTLEIQRTEQGDSAMYLCASSLQLTGVGETQYFGPGTRLLVL.

This clone was recorded only once. V and J are TRBV28 and TRBJ1-5; D remains unclear. The CDR3 has 14 amino acids. Trimming removed 1 base at V and 9 bases at J, with 13 bases between. Germline lookup yields CDR1 MDHEN and CDR2 SYDVKM. The CDR3 region is CASSLSEGFRPQHF. CDR3 sequence (DNA): TGTGCCAGCAGTTTATCTGAGGGTTTCAGGCCCCAGCATTTT.

This sequence joins TRBV5-4 and TRBJ1-1, with D possibly being TRBD1 (5 bases). This CDR3 is 15 amino acids long. Germline values: CDR1 SGHNT, CDR2 YYREEE (reference sequence). Trimming removed 0 bases from V and 1 base from J, with 10 bases in between. This chain's CDR3 is CASSLGQGRNTEAFF. The CDR3 DNA is TGTGCCAGCAGCTTGGGTCAGGGTAGGAACACTGAAGCTTTCTTT.

This clone was counted a few times. The CDR3 protein is CASSDRVIGYTF. The CDR3 DNA is TGTGCCAGTAGCGACAGGGTAATTGGCTACACCTTC. This chain uses TRBV19 with TRBJ1-2; 7 bases align to TRBD1. Looked up from germline, CDR1 is LNHDA and CDR2 is SQIVND (reference sequence). The CDR3 runs 12 residues. V shed 6 bases, J shed 7 bases, and the junction held 5 bases outside the gene matches.

V usage is TRBV6-4 and J usage is TRBJ1-4, with D perhaps TRBD1 (5 bases). CDR1 is MRHNA, CDR2 SNTAGT, per germline. Trimming cost V 2 bases and J 3 bases, with 25 bases left between them. CDR3 length: 20 amino acids. CDR3 amino acids: CASSDGFRVYEYSPNEKLFF. The DNA of the CDR3 is TGTGCCAGCAGTGACGGTTTCAGGGTGTATGAATATTCTCCTAATGAAAAACTGTTTTTT.

The table lists this clone with a few counts. The chain couples TRBV5-6 to TRBJ1-2; no clear D. The V end was cut by 0 bases, the J end by 4 bases, with 7 bases between. The CDR3 covers 13 residues. Germline CDR1 SGHDT, CDR2 YYEEEE. CDR3 coding DNA: TGTGCCAGCAGCTTGGGGCTGTCCTATGGCTACACCTTC. This gives the protein CASSLGLSYGYTF.

V and J are TRBV10-3 and TRBJ1-6; D possibly corresponds to TRBD1 (5 bases). Germline V gene sequence: CDR1 ENHRY, CDR2 SYGVKD. The CDR3 totals 15 residues. Deletions cut 2 bases from V and 5 bases from J, with 10 bases between. The DNA for the CDR3 is TGTGCCATCAGTGAGGGCCGGGGGAATAATTCACCCCTCCACTTT. Protein sequence: CAISEGRGNNSPLHF.

The genes are TRBV13 and TRBJ2-7; no reliable D call. Germline V gene lookup returns CDR1 PRHDT and CDR2 FYEKMQ (reference sequence). The V end lost 0 bases, the J end lost 6 bases, and 6 bases lay between the germline ends. The CDR3 is made up of 12 amino acids. The CDR3 spells CASSLGLAEQYF. The DNA for the CDR3 is TGTGCCAGCAGCTTAGGCTTGGCCGAGCAGTACTTC.

This chain uses TRBV27 with TRBJ2-2; D is uncertain. Trimming left V 7 bases short and J 4 bases short, with 13 bases between. Germline V gene data show CDR1 as MNHEY and CDR2 as SMNVEV (reference sequence). The CDR3 sequence is 14 residues long. DNA for the CDR3: TGTGCCAGCACTATCCTAGGTGGCACCGGGGAGCTGTTTTTT. Encoded protein: CASTILGGTGELFF.

V and J are TRBV2 and TRBJ2-3; D is uncertain. V was trimmed by 2 bases and J by 2 bases, leaving 17 bases between them. Germline CDR1 and CDR2: SNHLY and FYNNEI. This CDR3 region has 17 residues. CDR3 bases: TGTGCCAGCAGTGAATTGATCACAAATTCCCCCACAGATACGCAGTATTTT. Amino acid sequence: CASSELITNSPTDTQYF.

This clone was detected a few times. This sequence joins TRBV19 and TRBJ1-1, with D possibly being TRBD1 (6 bases). Per the germline V gene, CDR1 is LNHDA and CDR2 is SQIVND (reference sequence). CDR3 length: 15 residues. The germline V and J ends were trimmed by 6 bases and 8 bases, with 22 bases remaining between them. CDR3 nucleotides: TGTGCCAGTAGGTACCACAGGGATACTGGTTCGGAAGCTTTCTTT. Its protein product is CASRYHRDTGSEAFF.

The chain uses TRBV3-1 (or the pseudogene TRBV3-2) and TRBJ2-3; 8 nucleotides match TRBD2. The CDR3 covers 16 residues. The germline V gene has CDR1 LGHDT and CDR2 YNNKEL (reference sequence). With V trimmed by 0 bases and J by 2 bases, 4 bases remained unmatched. Here the CDR3 reads CASSQDGGGPTDTQYF. CDR3 nucleotides: TGTGCCAGCAGCCAAGATGGCGGGGGGCCCACAGATACGCAGTATTTT.

CDR3 sequence (DNA): TGTGCCAGCAGCCGACAACCAGGGGGGCAGTCTAATGAAAAACTGTTTTTT. Translated, it gives CASSRQPGGQSNEKLFF. This sequence joins TRBV9 and TRBJ1-4; 7 positions match TRBD1. CDR3 length equals 17 residues. V shed 4 bases and J 3 bases; nucleotides not matched to a gene: 12. The germline CDR1 and CDR2 sequences are SGDLS and YYNGEE.

The chain has TRBV2 and TRBJ2-2; the D is unclear. CDR3 length: 12 residues. Deletions cut 6 bases from V and 4 bases from J, with 6 bases between. CDR1 SNHLY and CDR2 FYNNEI come from the germline V gene. The CDR3 DNA reads TGTGCCAGCAGGATGCGCACCGGGGAGCTGTTTTTT. It is translated as CASRMRTGELFF.

This rearrangement joins TRBV2 to TRBJ2-3; TRBD2 matches 11 bases. Germline lookup yields CDR1 SNHLY and CDR2 FYNNEI. The V and J ends lost 7 bases and 0 bases, in that order; junction bases with no gene match: 12. CDR3 length: 18 residues. The CDR3 is CASTLGGLAGGSTDTQYF. The CDR3 DNA reads as TGTGCCAGCACCCTTGGAGGCCTAGCGGGGGGCAGCACAGATACGCAGTATTTT.

The V call is TRBV7-2, the J call TRBJ1-5; a weak D match, TRBD1 (5 bases). This CDR3 has 13 residues. V shed 5 bases and J shed 15 bases, with 20 bases lying between them. CDR1 and CDR2 from the germline V gene are SGHTA and FQGNSA. Here the CDR3 DNA reads TGTGCCAGCAGCCGGCCCGACAGCCCCTTTAGGCATTTT. Translated, it gives CASSRPDSPFRHF.

The chain combines TRBV6-1 with TRBJ2-2, with 9 bases matching TRBD1. The germline V gene has CDR1 MNHNS and CDR2 SASEGT. CDR3 size: 16 residues. With V trimmed by 2 bases and J by 4 bases, 5 bases remained unmatched. CDR3 amino acids: CASSELETGGTGELFF. CDR3 bases: TGTGCCAGCAGTGAACTAGAGACAGGGGGCACCGGGGAGCTGTTTTTT.